The source of this TCR beta chain is a study of tumor-infiltrating lymphocytes in primary liver carcinoma. Broader study findings: The use of bulk unsorted samples meant that CD4+ and CD8+ repertoires were not compared. The overlap of tumor-adjacent and tumor-blood pairs was smaller than that of tumor region pairs.

The authors made TCR beta cDNA from around 500 ng total RNA with a constant-region primer. It was through three nested multiplex PCR rounds of slightly modified ARM-PCR that TCR beta libraries arose. MiXCR was run by TCRdb on the multiplex PCR reads, yielding one entry per CDR3 protein. Among around 170,000 distinct CDR3 sequences listed, about 60% were seen once. This clonotype was detected only a few times. The antigen is not known. The germline gene is not matched at one end of the junction; a read error may be the cause. They got blood RNA out of unsorted whole blood and also pulled out germline DNA. They drew four milliliters of peripheral blood before surgery. The sequenced material came from peripheral blood. The clonotype comes from a man in his forties with primary liver carcinoma and hepatitis B virus infection.

CDR3 residues: CASSLDRGGTGFHERFF. Written as DNA, the CDR3 is TGTGCCAGCAGCTTAGATCGGGGGGGCACGGGATTCCATGAGCGGTTCTTC. The chain couples TRBV11-2 to TRBJ2-1; 8 nucleotides line up with TRBD2. Germline assignment: CDR1 SGHAT and CDR2 FQNNGV. This CDR3 is 17 amino acids long. The full variable domain, its missing parts supplied by reference TRBV11-2 and TRBJ2-1, is EAGVAQSPRYKIIEKRQSVAFWCNPISGHATLYWYQQILGQGPKLLIQFQNNGVVDDSQLPKDRFSAERLKGVDSTLKIQPAKLEDSAVYLCASSLDRGGTGFHERFFGPGTRLTVL.